The rows below give T cell receptor beta chains drawn from one sample of a study of OX40 agonist ivuxolimab in advanced cancers. TCRdb keeps only in-frame clones here, not all; method: immunoSEQ multiplex PCR. This sample has approximately 90,000 clones, with roughly nine tenths found just once. Sequencing used CD4+ or CD8+ T cells sorted from blood, obtained in a trial of the OX40 agonist ivuxolimab. These receptors came from an adult with an advanced solid tumor such as melanoma, head and neck, liver or kidney cancer. Each CDR3 is given without its conserved first and last residue. Each record gives: V gene, J gene, CDR3 length, clone size, D gene, CDR3 protein. The D gene is left open where the match is weak. Only some rows state a clone size, as once, few, many or a class for expanded clones.

>TRBV6-5|TRBJ1-2|9|NA|NA
ASGRDYGYT
>TRBV7-8|TRBJ2-7|11|once|NA
ASSWGTSTEQY
>TRBV27|TRBJ1-2|12|NA|NA
ASSLSDTNYGYT
>TRBV18|TRBJ2-2|16|NA|TRBD1
ASSPRPIQGALPGELF
>TRBV5-1|NA|12|NA|NA
ASSLGGPPYEQY
>TRBV29-1|TRBJ1-5|12|NA|NA
SVDGGGQNQPQH
>TRBV7-9|TRBJ2-7|14|NA|TRBD2
ASSPHREGAYYEQY
>TRBV27|TRBJ2-2|11|NA|TRBD1
ASAYRGAGELF
>TRBV9|TRBJ2-7|13|NA|NA
ASSVGGAGSYEQY
>TRBV10-3|TRBJ1-2|11|NA|NA
AISEDGPYGYT
>TRBV2|TRBJ1-2|11|NA|NA
ASSEGQGTGYT
>TRBV5-1|TRBJ2-5|14|once|NA
ASRFNAGQGQETQY
>TRBV19|TRBJ1-5|10|few|NA
ASSIERQPQH
>TRBV11-2|TRBJ2-3|12|NA|TRBD2
ASSLGRETDTQY
>TRBV9|TRBJ1-3|13|NA|NA
ASSVEVAGGNTIY
>TRBV2|TRBJ1-1|12|NA|NA
ASSANRVGTEAF
>TRBV6-1|TRBJ1-1|13|NA|NA
ASSSPEGQNTEAF
>TRBV4-1|TRBJ2-7|13|NA|NA
ASSQVWGFFYEQY
>TRBV4-1|TRBJ2-1|13|NA|TRBD2
ASSQVRTSWDEQF
>TRBV5-5|TRBJ2-3|14|once|NA
ASSLGLRKSTDTQY
>TRBV5-1|TRBJ2-6|10|NA|NA
ASRVGRNVLT
>TRBV6-6|TRBJ1-1|11|NA|NA
ASRQTGGTEAF
>TRBV11-2|TRBJ1-1|13|NA|NA
ASSLESGEAAEAF
>TRBV27|TRBJ2-2|12|NA|TRBD1
ASSTGVGTGELF
>TRBV28|TRBJ2-7|10|NA|NA
ASSPDSYEQY
>TRBV11-3|TRBJ1-2|13|NA|TRBD1
ASSHRTGDNYGYT
>TRBV9|TRBJ1-1|13|NA|NA
ASSVYEGTGTEAF
>TRBV10-2|TRBJ2-3|13|NA|TRBD2
ATRTSGHSTDTQY
>TRBV4-2|TRBJ1-2|12|once|NA
ASSQGQRAYGYT
>TRBV28|TRBJ1-3|12|NA|NA
ASSLDGSGNTIY
>TRBV27|TRBJ2-1|12|NA|NA
ASSLGLAVNEQF
>TRBV5-1|TRBJ2-5|14|NA|TRBD1
ASSSGQGAFSETQY
>TRBV27|TRBJ1-2|13|NA|TRBD1
ASSSGTGANYGYT
>TRBV13|TRBJ2-7|14|NA|TRBD2
ASSSSWTSGSQEQY
>TRBV7-9|TRBJ2-5|10|NA|NA
ASRADGETQY
>TRBV4-1|TRBJ1-2|14|NA|NA
ASSLYRQVQNYGYT
>TRBV6-6|TRBJ1-1|9|NA|NA
ASRSLAEAF